One sample yielded the 4 T cell receptor beta chains listed below, sequenced in a study of shared clonotypes between healthy human individuals. Sequenced by immunoSEQ multiplex PCR; TCRdb stores in-frame clones only, minus some. Among some 2.4 million clones listed, under 95% were seen once. The specimen sequenced was naive CD4+ T cells from PBMCs. Described subset: CD45RA+ positively selected. The receptors were gathered from a man between 18 and 35 years old in good health. Some clones in this sample may be carry-over from other donors' samples.

This sequence joins TRBV5-1 and TRBJ2-3; a possible D gene is TRBD2 (6 bases). V lost 4 bases and J lost 3, with 21 bases in between. Germline CDR1 SGHRS, CDR2 YFSETQ. This CDR3 contains 17 residues. The CDR3 coding sequence is TGCGCCAGCAGCCTCATACCGGGACTCTCGGGGACAGATACGCAGTATTTT. Translation: CASSLIPGLSGTDTQYF.

J is TRBJ1-3 and V is TRBV4-1; D is perhaps TRBD1 (5 bases). V was cut by 4 bases and J by 4 bases, with 14 bases left in between. From germline, CDR1 is MGHRA and CDR2 YSYEKL. CDR3 size: 15 residues. This chain's CDR3 is CASSRGTGGGNTIYF. CDR3 bases: TGCGCCAGCAGCCGTGGAACAGGCGGAGGAAACACCATATATTTT.

This chain links TRBV7-9 with TRBJ2-3; 10 bases align to TRBD1. This CDR3 has 15 residues. J lost 2 bases, V lost 5 bases, and 4 bases had no gene match. The germline V gene encodes CDR1 SEHNR and CDR2 FQNEAQ (reference sequence). The CDR3 coding sequence is TGTGCCAGCAGCAGTGGGACAGGGGTCACAGATACGCAGTATTTT. Translation gives CASSSGTGVTDTQYF.

V and J are TRBV6-9 and TRBJ1-2; 7 bases are shared with TRBD1. Germline V gives CDR1 MNHGY, CDR2 SVAAGI. V lost 6 bases, J lost 0 bases, and 7 bases stayed unmatched. The CDR3 loop spans 15 amino acids. CDR3 region: CASSRPGQTNYGYTF. Written as DNA, the CDR3 is TGTGCCAGCAGCAGGCCGGGACAGACTAACTATGGCTACACCTTC.